These 28 T cell receptor beta chains originate from one sample sequenced in a study of T cell responses to AZD1222 COVID-19 vaccine (dated by TCRdb to about 2021). The library was built by means of the immunoSEQ multiplex PCR assay. This is the immuneACCESS table as TCRdb keeps it, with only in-frame sequences that have V and J called. A part of the clones is gone; compared with another copy, unresolved V genes explain less than half, and the rest is unexplained. A total of tens of thousands of clones appear in this sample, 92% of them only once. The biggest ten clones account for roughly 5.1% of the sample. The sample's time point, from its label and the paper: about 28 days (+/-7) after the second vaccine dose. The material sequenced was peripheral blood, taken 28 days after the second AZD1222 dose. These receptors all come from an adult who received the AZD1222 COVID-19 vaccine.

The chain carries TRBV7-9 and TRBJ2-1, with 9 bases aligning to TRBD1. The CDR3 covers 17 residues. The J segment lost 3 bases and the V segment lost 4 bases, leaving 10 bases of the junction unmatched. The germline CDR1 and CDR2 sequences are SEHNR and FQNEAQ (reference sequence). Here the CDR3 reads CASSYGHRGLGYNEQFF. DNA for the CDR3: TGTGCCAGCAGCTATGGGCACAGGGGGCTTGGCTACAATGAGCAGTTCTTC.

This sequence joins TRBV4-1 and TRBJ2-7; 7 bases fit TRBD1. Germline values: CDR1 MGHRA, CDR2 YSYEKL. The CDR3 totals 14 residues. Germline trimming cut 1 base from V and 7 bases from J; bases unmatched to any gene: 7. The CDR3 here is CASSQGRTGYEQYF. In nucleotides, the CDR3 is TGCGCCAGCAGCCAAGGTCGGACAGGCTATGAGCAGTACTTC.

The CDR3 sequence: CASSQDLISGGNGYTF. The CDR3 nucleotides are TGTGCCAGCAGCCAAGACCTGATATCAGGGGGCAATGGCTACACCTTC. J is TRBJ1-2 and V is TRBV14; 8 positions match TRBD1. Germline CDR1 and CDR2: SGHDN and FVKESK. This CDR3 has 16 residues. Trimming removed 0 bases from V and 6 bases from J; junction bases left unmatched: 9. The complete variable domain, with remaining parts taken from reference TRBV14 and TRBJ1-2, reads EAGVTQFPSHSVIEKGQTVTLRCDPISGHDNLYWYRRVMGKEIKFLLHFVKESKQDESGMPNNRFLAERTGGTYSTLKVQPAELEDSGVYFCASSQDLISGGNGYTFGSGTRLTVV.

V and J are TRBV7-8 and TRBJ2-3; tentative D call: TRBD1 (7 bases). V was cut by 5 bases and J by 1 base, with 13 bases left in between. Germline values: CDR1 SGHVS, CDR2 FQNEAQ. CDR3 length: 15 residues. CDR3 bases: TGTGCCAGCAGCCGGAGGGACAGCGGCACAGATACGCAGTATTTT. This codes for CASSRRDSGTDTQYF.

A single count supports this clone. The gene calls are TRBV30 and TRBJ1-1, with TRBD1 as a possible D gene (6 bases). The CDR3 is 15 residues long. Germline CDR1 GTSNPN, CDR2 SVGIG (reference sequence). V was cut by 3 bases and J by 3 bases, with 17 bases left in between. The CDR3 protein is CAWSKDLGGDTEAFF. DNA of the CDR3: TGTGCCTGGAGCAAAGACCTCGGGGGCGACACTGAAGCTTTCTTT.

This clone came up once. The V call is TRBV3-1 (or the pseudogene TRBV3-2), the J call TRBJ1-2; 10 bases match TRBD1. This CDR3 is 14 amino acids long. CDR1 and CDR2 (germline): LGHDT, YNNKEL (reference sequence). Trimming removed 4 bases from V and 7 bases from J; junction bases left unmatched: 6. CDR3 in amino acids: CASSPRDRGGGYTF. The CDR3 DNA follows: TGTGCCAGCAGCCCCCGGGACAGGGGTGGTGGCTACACCTTC.

The chain recombines TRBV28 with TRBJ2-1; TRBD2 matches at 10 bases. Germline V gene sequence: CDR1 MDHEN, CDR2 SYDVKM. Trimming at V came to 1 base and at J to 11 bases, leaving 8 bases not matched to a gene. CDR3 length equals 15 residues. The CDR3 loop reads CASSLFLSGRAKQFF. CDR3 DNA: TGTGCCAGCAGTTTATTCCTGAGCGGGAGGGCAAAGCAGTTCTTC.

The chain carries TRBV10-3 and TRBJ1-6; TRBD1 matches 9 bases. Per the germline V gene, CDR1 is ENHRY and CDR2 is SYGVKD. CDR3 length: 13 residues. The V and J ends lost 11 bases and 8 bases, in that order; junction bases with no gene match: 7. The DNA for the CDR3 is TGTGCCTCTTGGGACAGGGCTGATTCACCCCTCCACTTT. It yields the protein CASWDRADSPLHF.

The V and J genes are TRBV30 and TRBJ2-1; 7 bases are shared with TRBD2. CDR1 is GTSNPN and CDR2 is SVGIG in the germline V gene (reference sequence). V lost 0 bases and J lost 0; bases outside the gene matches: 2. The CDR3 spans 15 residues. This CDR3 reads CAWSVAGSSYNEQFF. Written as DNA, the CDR3 is TGTGCCTGGAGTGTAGCGGGGAGCTCCTACAATGAGCAGTTCTTC. The whole variable domain, remainder taken from reference TRBV30 and TRBJ2-1, is SQTIHQWPATLVQPVGSPLSLECTVEGTSNPNLYWYRQAAGRGLQLLFYSVGIGQISSEVPQNLSASRPQDRQFILSSKKLLLSDSGFYLCAWSVAGSSYNEQFFGPGTRLTVL.

This chain links TRBV19 with TRBJ1-1; 7 bases are shared with TRBD1. The CDR3 sequence is 17 residues long. Per the germline V gene, CDR1 is LNHDA and CDR2 is SQIVND (reference sequence). The V and J ends lost 3 bases and 3 bases, in that order; junction bases with no gene match: 13. The CDR3 sequence is CASSMSLADRSHTEAFF. The CDR3 DNA reads as TGTGCCAGTAGTATGAGTTTAGCGGACAGGAGTCACACTGAAGCTTTCTTT.

This clone was counted a single time. The chain joins TRBV11-2 to TRBJ2-2, with a weak D call TRBD2 (5 bases). V was cut by 0 bases and J by 8 bases, with 13 bases left in between. The germline V gene encodes CDR1 SGHAT and CDR2 FQNNGV. The CDR3 extends over 15 amino acids. The CDR3 region is CASSLDWLAAGELFF. The CDR3 nucleotides are TGTGCCAGCAGCTTAGATTGGCTAGCAGCGGGGGAGCTGTTTTTT.

This sequence joins TRBV18 and TRBJ2-7; D is tentatively TRBD1 or TRBD2 (6 bases each). Germline assignment: CDR1 KGHSH and CDR2 LQKENI. This CDR3 comprises 15 residues. V was cut by 3 bases and J by 7 bases, with 19 bases left in between. The CDR3 region has the DNA TGTGCCAGCTCACCCTCACCGGGGGCAAATTTGGAGCAGTACTTC. Translation gives CASSPSPGANLEQYF.

V usage is TRBV2 and J usage is TRBJ2-1, with 14 bases that match TRBD2. The CDR3 contains 13 residues. Germline V CDR1 and CDR2: SNHLY, FYNNEI. V was clipped by 6 bases and J by 15 bases; unmatched bases: 7. For the CDR3, the DNA is TGTGCCAGCAGCGCCGGGACTAGCGGGAGTGGGTTCTTC. As protein: CASSAGTSGSGFF.

The chain recombines TRBV18 with TRBJ1-1; D remains unclear. Trimming shortened V by 3 bases and J by 5 bases, and 16 bases separated the two germline ends. Per the germline V gene, CDR1 is KGHSH and CDR2 is LQKENI. The CDR3 has 15 amino acids. CDR3 sequence reads: CASSPLEGIRTEAFF. DNA of the CDR3: TGTGCCAGCTCACCTTTGGAGGGAATCAGAACTGAAGCTTTCTTT. Variable domain in full (rest from reference TRBV18 and TRBJ1-1): NAGVMQNPRHLVRRRGQEARLRCSPMKGHSHVYWYRQLPEEGLKFMVYLQKENIIDESGMPKERFSAEFPKEGPSILRIQQVVRGDSAAYFCASSPLEGIRTEAFFGQGTRLTVV.

J is TRBJ1-1 and V is TRBV10-3, with a possible D match to TRBD1 (6 bases). Trimming stripped 7 bases from V and 6 bases from J, with 15 bases between. The CDR3 runs to 13 residues. Germline CDR1 ENHRY, CDR2 SYGVKD. This CDR3 reads CAINDRPAAEAFF. The CDR3 DNA follows: TGTGCCATCAACGACAGGCCAGCTGCTGAAGCTTTCTTT.

The V call is TRBV28, the J call TRBJ1-5, with TRBD1 matching over 7 bases. V lost 5 bases to trimming and J lost 1 base; unmatched junction nucleotides: 5. The CDR3 covers 15 residues. Germline V gene sequence: CDR1 MDHEN, CDR2 SYDVKM. Here the CDR3 DNA reads TGTGCCAGCAGTCCTTGGGACAGCAGCAATCAGCCCCAGCATTTT. Amino acid sequence: CASSPWDSSNQPQHF. The complete variable domain, with remaining parts taken from reference TRBV28 and TRBJ1-5, reads DVKVTQSSRYLVKRTGEKVFLECVQDMDHENMFWYRQDPGLGLRLIYFSYDVKMKEKGDIPEGYSVSREKKERFSLILESASTNQTSMYLCASSPWDSSNQPQHFGDGTRLSIL.

This sequence joins TRBV7-3 and TRBJ2-1; possibly TRBD1 for D (6 bases). Deletions cut 2 bases from V and 1 base from J, with 12 bases between. CDR3 length equals 16 residues. The germline V gene has CDR1 SGHTA and CDR2 FQGTGA. CDR3 region: CASSLGEGTSYNEQFF. DNA for the CDR3: TGTGCCAGCAGCTTAGGGGAAGGGACATCCTACAATGAGCAGTTCTTC.

The chain is built from TRBV19 and TRBJ1-5; D possibly corresponds to TRBD1 (6 bases). The ends were cut back, 6 bases at V and 5 bases at J, with 17 bases in the middle. The CDR3 has 15 residues. CDR1 LNHDA and CDR2 SQIVND come from the germline V gene (reference sequence). The CDR3 protein is CASRGPDRDYQPQHF. In DNA, the CDR3 is TGTGCCAGTAGGGGCCCGGACAGAGATTATCAGCCCCAGCATTTT. Full variable domain (outside the CDR3, taken from reference TRBV19 and TRBJ1-5): DGGITQSPKYLFRKEGQNVTLSCEQNLNHDAMYWYRQDPGQGLRLIYYSQIVNDFQKGDIAEGYSVSREKKESFPLTVTSAQKNPTAFYLCASRGPDRDYQPQHFGDGTRLSIL.

The V call is TRBV6-5, the J call TRBJ1-1; 7 positions agree with TRBD1. This CDR3 contains 15 residues. Germline V gene data show CDR1 as MNHEY and CDR2 as SVGAGI. V lost 1 base, J lost 5 bases, and 7 bases stayed unmatched. The CDR3 reads CASSYLQGYRTEAFF. Here the CDR3 DNA reads TGTGCCAGCAGTTACTTACAGGGGTACCGGACTGAAGCTTTCTTT.

The V gene is TRBV3-1 (or the pseudogene TRBV3-2), the J gene TRBJ2-1, with a tentative D call TRBD2 (5 bases). CDR1 is LGHDT, CDR2 YNNKEL, per germline (reference sequence). Trimming shortened V by 2 bases and J by 0 bases, and 17 bases separated the two germline ends. This CDR3 has 18 residues. The DNA of the CDR3 is TGTGCCAGCAGCCAAAATGCTCTAGCTCACCTCTCCTACAATGAGCAGTTCTTC. Its protein product is CASSQNALAHLSYNEQFF.

The chain couples TRBV19 to TRBJ2-7; D might be TRBD2 (5 bases). Trimming took off 6 bases at V and 1 base at J, with 10 bases between the two ends. This CDR3 contains 13 residues. Germline V gives CDR1 LNHDA, CDR2 SQIVND (reference sequence). The CDR3 DNA reads TGTGCCAGTAGACAAGCGGCTTCCTACGAGCAGTACTTC. Amino acids: CASRQAASYEQYF.

The chain combines TRBV7-8 with TRBJ1-1; the D gene is possibly TRBD1 (5 bases). Germline loops: CDR1 SGHVS, CDR2 FQNEAQ. The CDR3 has 15 residues. The V end was cut by 0 bases, the J end by 2 bases, with 10 bases between. The CDR3 loop is CASSLAGEVNTEAFF. The CDR3 region has the DNA TGTGCCAGCAGCTTAGCAGGGGAGGTTAACACTGAAGCTTTCTTT.

The chain links TRBV6-6 to TRBJ1-4; D is unresolved. Trimming pared 2 bases from V and 2 bases from J, leaving 12 bases between. The CDR3 totals 16 residues. Germline V gives CDR1 MNHNY, CDR2 SVGAGI (reference sequence). The CDR3 here is CASSYPRSATNEKLFF. CDR3 coding DNA: TGTGCCAGCAGTTACCCTCGGTCGGCGACTAATGAAAAACTGTTTTTT.

The chain combines TRBV9 with TRBJ2-1, with 8 bases lining up with TRBD2. Trimming took 4 bases from V and 8 from J; bases not matched to a gene: 5. The germline CDR1 and CDR2 sequences are SGDLS and YYNGEE. This CDR3 comprises 13 residues. The CDR3 region has the DNA TGTGCCAGCAGCTTATTTAGCGGGGATGAGCAGTTCTTC. It is translated as CASSLFSGDEQFF.

This chain's CDR3 is CATSVGLGQPQHF. CDR3 bases: TGTGCCACCAGTGTTGGGCTGGGTCAGCCCCAGCATTTT. This sequence joins TRBV24-1 and TRBJ1-5, with unresolved D. This CDR3 comprises 13 residues. V was cut by 5 bases and J by 6 bases, with 10 bases left in between. Germline V gene data show CDR1 as KGHDR and CDR2 as SFDVKD.

This sequence joins TRBV1 and TRBJ2-7; the D call TRBD2 from the table was never checked on the DNA. TRBV1 has pseudogene status. The length of the CDR3 is 17 residues. CDR3 protein: CTSSQNSGRDKYYEQYF. CDR3 DNA: TGCACCAGCAGCCAGAATAGCGGGAGGGATAAGTACTACGAGCAGTACTTC.

This chain uses TRBV24-1 with TRBJ2-3; a possible D gene is TRBD1 (6 bases). V lost 4 bases, J lost 0 bases, and 13 bases lay in between. CDR1 is KGHDR, CDR2 SFDVKD, per germline. This CDR3 spans 16 amino acids. The CDR3 DNA reads as TGTGCCACCAGTGACTTGGACAGCCCTAGCACAGATACGCAGTATTTT. Its protein product is CATSDLDSPSTDTQYF.

The chain couples TRBV11-3 to TRBJ2-1, with a weak D call TRBD2 (6 bases). Trimming shortened V by 4 bases and J by 0 bases, and 10 bases separated the two germline ends. Germline V gene sequence: CDR1 SGHNT, CDR2 YENEEA. CDR3 size: 15 residues. CDR3 in amino acids: CASSSGTASYNEQFF. Here the CDR3 DNA reads TGTGCCAGCAGCTCAGGGACTGCCTCCTACAATGAGCAGTTCTTC.